This T cell receptor beta chain was captured in a study of T cells in Graves' hyperthyroidism and ophthalmopathy. Study-level background: Peripheral blood was drawn at first diagnosis, prior to all treatment.

The J segment lost 7 bases and the V segment lost 5 bases, leaving 8 bases of the junction unmatched. There are 15 residues in the CDR3. Germline V lookup: CDR1 GTSNPN, CDR2 SVGIG (reference sequence). This clonotype has ten or more counts. Reasons for excluding patients were uncontrolled infection, other autoimmune disease, pregnancy or lactation. The PBMCs were sourced from fresh peripheral blood (more than 8.5 ml). The investigators amplified TCR beta CDR3 regions from RNA transcripts. The HTBI primer set drove a first-round RT-PCR of the TCR CDR3. From the multiplex PCR reads, TCRdb called clonotypes with MiXCR, one entry per CDR3 protein. The sample yields roughly 700,000 distinct CDR3 sequences, 13% to 15% seen once.

The source material was blood. V usage is TRBV30 and J usage is TRBJ2-1; 13 nucleotides line up with TRBD2. The source is a woman aged 18-35 years with Graves' hyperthyroidism. In DNA, the CDR3 is TGTGCCTGGTCCAGACTAGCGGGAGGTCTGAATGAGCAGTTCTTC. As protein: CAWSRLAGGLNEQFF.